The rows below give T cell receptor beta chains drawn from one sample of a study of shared clonotypes between healthy human individuals. Some clones are missing from TCRdb's copy, which holds only in-frame ones; the method was immunoSEQ multiplex PCR. This table has hundreds of thousands of clones, around two thirds appearing once. Sequencing used memory CD4+ T cells sorted from blood. Receptors were obtained from a woman in her thirties in good health. CDR3s include the opening cysteine and the closing phenylalanine or tryptophan. Fields, in order: clone size, V gene, J gene, D gene, CDR3 protein, CDR3 DNA. A D gene is named only where the DNA matches it firmly. Expanded clones are given a class, and other clones once, few, many or no size at all.

>.|TRBV11-2|TRBJ1-1|.
CASSLDFPNTEAFF
TGTGCCAGCAGCCTGGATTTTCCGAACACTGAAGCTTTCTTT
>.|TRBV7-9|TRBJ1-2|.
CASSLYAGTEGYTF
TGTGCCAGCAGCTTATACGCGGGAACGGAGGGCTACACCTTC
>few|TRBV2|TRBJ1-1|.
CASSEGGNTEAFF
TGTGCCAGCAGTGAAGGTGGGAACACTGAAGCTTTCTTT
>few|TRBV11-3|TRBJ2-5|TRBD2
CASSKGLAGSPTQYF
TGTGCCAGCAGCAAAGGACTAGCGGGATCGCCGACCCAGTACTTC
>once|TRBV4-2|TRBJ2-7|.
CASSPMRSVYEQYF
TGTGCCAGCAGCCCAATGAGATCTGTATACGAGCAGTACTTC
>.|TRBV28|TRBJ1-1|.
CASSFLTAGMNTEAFF
TGTGCCAGCAGTTTCCTTACAGCTGGTATGAACACTGAAGCTTTCTTT
>.|TRBV5-1|TRBJ1-1|TRBD1
CASSSGTGTVNTEAFF
TGCGCCAGCAGCTCGGGCACCGGGACAGTTAACACTGAAGCTTTCTTT
>.|TRBV27|TRBJ1-3|TRBD1
CASIQGSPSSGNTIYF
TGTGCCAGCATACAGGGGTCCCCGAGCTCTGGAAACACCATATATTTT
>.|TRBV18|TRBJ1-5|.
CASSGGIGNQPQHF
TGTGCCAGCTCGGGGGGTATCGGCAATCAGCCCCAGCATTTT
>.|TRBV7-2|TRBJ2-7|.
CASSLATGNYEQYF
TGTGCCAGCAGCTTAGCGACCGGGAACTACGAGCAGTACTTC
>.|TRBV27|TRBJ2-5|TRBD1
CASSFQGQGRETQYF
TGTGCCAGCAGTTTTCAAGGACAGGGGCGAGAGACCCAGTACTTC
>.|TRBV21-1|TRBJ2-7|.
CASSKNIPCRSYEQYF
TGTGCCAGCAGCAAAAATATCCCTTGCAGGTCCTACGAGCAGTACTTC
>.|TRBV7-9|TRBJ1-1|.
CASSLARMNTEAFF
TGTGCCAGCAGCTTAGCACGGATGAACACTGAAGCTTTCTTT
>.|TRBV6-1|TRBJ1-5|.
CATWGGNQPQHF
TGTGCCACCTGGGGGGGCAATCAGCCCCAGCATTTT
>.|TRBV11-2|TRBJ2-3|.
CASSEYSRTDTQYF
TGTGCCAGCAGCGAATACTCCCGCACAGATACGCAGTATTTT
>once|TRBV5-6|TRBJ2-5|TRBD1
CASSRSQGARETQYF
TGTGCCAGCAGCCGGTCCCAGGGGGCGAGGGAGACCCAGTACTTC
>.|TRBV5-4|TRBJ2-3|TRBD1
CASSISRDSSTDTQYF
TGTGCCAGCAGCATCTCCCGGGACAGCTCCACAGATACGCAGTATTTT
>many|TRBV29-1|TRBJ2-5|.
CSVGGTGVQETQYF
TGCAGCGTTGGGGGCACCGGGGTACAAGAGACCCAGTACTTC
>.|TRBV5-1|TRBJ1-3|.
CASSLSSSGNTIYF
TGCGCCAGCAGCTTGAGCAGCTCTGGAAACACCATATATTTT
>.|TRBV2|TRBJ1-2|TRBD1
CARGGQGRRANYGYTF
TGTGCCAGGGGGGGACAGGGAAGAAGGGCTAACTATGGCTACACCTTC
>.|TRBV6-5|TRBJ2-1|.
CASSYDLQNNEQFF
TGTGCCAGCAGTTACGACCTTCAAAACAATGAGCAGTTCTTC
>.|TRBV5-8|TRBJ1-2|.
CASSGQPGDGYTF
TGTGCCAGCAGCGGACAGCCTGGAGATGGCTACACCTTC
>.|TRBV19|TRBJ1-1|.
CASSSPGGVTEAFF
TGTGCCAGTAGTAGCCCTGGGGGGGTGACTGAAGCTTTCTTT
>.|TRBV19|TRBJ1-5|TRBD1
CASSGTEDQPQHF
TGTGCCAGTAGCGGGACAGAAGATCAGCCCCAGCATTTT
>.|TRBV10-2|TRBJ2-7|.
CASSDTGKGYEQYF
TGCGCCAGCAGTGATACGGGTAAAGGGTACGAGCAGTACTTC
>.|TRBV6-1|TRBJ1-1|TRBD1
CASSVQGGTEAFF
TGTGCCAGCAGTGTGCAGGGGGGAACTGAAGCTTTCTTT
>.|TRBV13|TRBJ2-3|.
CASSLGTGSSSTDTQYF
TGTGCCAGCAGCTTAGGTACCGGCTCGAGTAGCACAGATACGCAGTATTTT
>.|TRBV28|TRBJ2-7|TRBD2
CASSSPGLAARYEQYF
TGTGCCAGCAGTTCCCCGGGACTAGCGGCCCGTTACGAGCAGTACTTC
>.|TRBV28|TRBJ1-5|.
CASSSGQRYSNQPQHF
TGTGCCAGCAGTTCTGGACAGAGATATAGCAATCAGCCCCAGCATTTT
>.|TRBV10-2|TRBJ2-7|TRBD2
CASHDREREGYEQYF
TGCGCCAGCCACGACAGAGAGCGGGAAGGGTACGAGCAGTACTTC
>.|TRBV19|TRBJ1-2|.
CASMPQDLMNFAAYGYTF
TGTGCTAGTATGCCGCAGGATCTGATGAATTTTGCGGCTTATGGCTACACCTTC
>.|TRBV6-5|TRBJ2-7|TRBD2
CASSYSASGSSYEQYF
TGTGCCAGCAGTTACTCAGCTAGCGGGAGTTCCTACGAGCAGTACTTC
>.|TRBV10-3|TRBJ1-2|.
CAISDSPNYGYTF
TGTGCCATCAGTGACAGTCCTAACTATGGCTACACCTTC
>once|TRBV19|TRBJ2-2|.
CASRSTPGQTGELFF
TGTGCCAGTAGATCAACACCGGGACAAACCGGGGAGCTGTTTTTT